Below are 27 T cell receptor beta chains sequenced from a single sample in a study of T cell responses to AZD1222 COVID-19 vaccine. Sequenced by immunoSEQ multiplex PCR; TCRdb stores in-frame clones only, minus some. Among more than 80,000 clones, about 90% were seen once, and the ten largest hold roughly 3%. Sequenced here: peripheral blood, sampled 28 days after the second AZD1222 dose. These receptors were taken from an adult who received the AZD1222 COVID-19 vaccine.

This clone was seen only once. J is TRBJ2-3 and V is TRBV12-5; D is uncertain. CDR3 length: 14 amino acids. The germline V gene encodes CDR1 LGHNT and CDR2 FRNRAP. The V end lost 3 bases, the J end lost 0 bases, and 7 bases lay between the germline ends. In DNA form, the CDR3 reads TGTGCTAGTGGTTTAATGGGGAGCACAGATACGCAGTATTTT. It encodes CASGLMGSTDTQYF.

The chain links TRBV3-1 (or the pseudogene TRBV3-2) to TRBJ1-6; D unclear. The CDR3 sequence is 12 residues long. V lost 4 bases, J lost 4 bases, and 2 bases lay in between. Looked up from germline, CDR1 is LGHDT and CDR2 is YNNKEL (reference sequence). The CDR3 loop reads CASSLYNSPLHF. Here the CDR3 DNA reads TGTGCCAGCAGCCTTTATAATTCACCCCTCCACTTT.

This chain links TRBV6-5 with TRBJ2-1; TRBD2 agrees at 11 bases. Losses at the gene ends were 6 bases for V and 6 bases for J; bases not matched to a gene: 7. Germline V gives CDR1 MNHEY, CDR2 SVGAGI. The CDR3 loop spans 15 amino acids. CDR3: CASRPLAGAINEQFF. The CDR3 region has the DNA TGTGCCAGCAGACCACTAGCGGGGGCCATCAATGAGCAGTTCTTC.

J is TRBJ1-4 and V is TRBV27; D call uncertain. Germline V CDR1 and CDR2: MNHEY, SMNVEV (reference sequence). Between the trimmed V and J ends, which lost 0 bases and 14 bases, there was a span of 13 bases. This CDR3 has 13 amino acids. The CDR3 sequence is CASSLSFAGKLFF. The CDR3 nucleotides read TGTGCCAGCAGTTTATCGTTCGCAGGAAAGCTGTTTTTT.

In DNA, the CDR3 is TGTGCCAGCAGTACGACAGGGAACAATCAGCCCCAGCATTTT. It codes for CASSTTGNNQPQHF. This chain links TRBV2 with TRBJ1-5, with 7 bases identical to TRBD1. The CDR3 totals 14 residues. Per the germline V gene, CDR1 is SNHLY and CDR2 is FYNNEI. J was trimmed by 3 bases and V by 5 bases; bases with no gene match: 4.

The chain links TRBV5-1 to TRBJ1-2, with TRBD1 identical over 10 bases. The CDR3 has 15 amino acids. Germline trimming cut 5 bases from V and 0 bases from J; bases unmatched to any gene: 4. Germline lookup yields CDR1 SGHRS and CDR2 YFSETQ. The DNA for the CDR3 is TGCGCCAGCAGTCGCGGACAGGGGGCTAACTATGGCTACACCTTC. Translation gives CASSRGQGANYGYTF. The variable domain in full, with the rest retrieved from reference TRBV5-1 and TRBJ1-2, is KAGVTQTPRYLIKTRGQQVTLSCSPISGHRSVSWYQQTPGQGLQFLFEYFSETQRNKGNFPGRFSGRQFSNSRSEMNVSTLELGDSALYLCASSRGQGANYGYTFGSGTRLTVV.

The V and J genes are TRBV24-1 and TRBJ2-3; D unresolved. The germline V and J ends were trimmed by 4 bases and 0 bases, with 10 bases remaining between them. Germline V gives CDR1 KGHDR, CDR2 SFDVKD. The CDR3 contains 15 residues. In DNA, the CDR3 is TGTGCCACCAGTGAGGGCAGGTTTAGCACAGATACGCAGTATTTT. Amino acids: CATSEGRFSTDTQYF.

This sequence joins TRBV7-7 and TRBJ2-5; TRBD1 might be the D (5 bases). The V end was cut by 3 bases, the J end by 0 bases, with 11 bases between. Germline loops: CDR1 SSHAT, CDR2 FNYEAQ (reference sequence). The CDR3 is 15 amino acids. The CDR3: CASSLQGLYQETQYF. The CDR3 DNA reads as TGTGCCAGCAGCTTGCAGGGCCTTTACCAAGAGACCCAGTACTTC.

This clone was detected only once. This chain uses TRBV28 with TRBJ2-7; tentative D call: TRBD2 (6 bases). The germline V gene encodes CDR1 MDHEN and CDR2 SYDVKM. The CDR3 length is 13 residues. With 8 bases removed from V and 4 bases from J, the gap between germline ends came to 15 bases. The CDR3 region has the DNA TGTGCCAGCCGCCCTAGCGCTTTATACGAGCAGTACTTC. It is translated as CASRPSALYEQYF.

This clone is a singleton in its sample. This chain connects TRBV12-3 or TRBV12-4 to TRBJ2-3, with D tentatively TRBD1 (6 bases). V was clipped by 7 bases and J by 3 bases, with 11 bases between them. The CDR3 is 13 amino acids. The chain's CDR3 is CASNPTGTDTQYF. The CDR3 DNA follows: TGTGCCAGCAATCCAACAGGGACAGATACGCAGTATTTT.

The rearrangement links TRBV27 to TRBJ1-1, with D tentatively TRBD1 (6 bases). The CDR3 length is 15 residues. V was cut by 2 bases and J by 1 base, with 11 bases left in between. Germline V lookup: CDR1 MNHEY, CDR2 SMNVEV (reference sequence). CDR3: CASSLRTQGNTEAFF. CDR3 coding DNA: TGTGCCAGCAGTTTACGAACACAGGGGAACACTGAAGCTTTCTTT.

The CDR3 loop reads CASSTGVGPNIQYF. The CDR3 coding sequence is TGTGCCAGCAGCACAGGTGTCGGGCCAAACATTCAGTACTTC. The chain is built from TRBV2 and TRBJ2-4; the D gene is possibly TRBD1 (5 bases). Trimming pared 6 bases from V and 6 bases from J, leaving 15 bases between. This CDR3 spans 14 amino acids. Germline assignment: CDR1 SNHLY and CDR2 FYNNEI.

The V and J genes are TRBV30 and TRBJ1-4; D gene ambiguous. With 0 bases removed from V and 0 bases from J, the gap between germline ends came to 11 bases. The V gene's germline CDR1 is GTSNPN and CDR2 SVGIG (reference sequence). The CDR3 has 16 amino acids. CDR3 sequence reads: CAWSVWTVATNEKLFF. In nucleotides, the CDR3 is TGTGCCTGGAGTGTATGGACGGTAGCAACTAATGAAAAACTGTTTTTT.

Details on this clone: Compared with germline, one end of the junction differs, possibly owing to a read error. The chain joins TRBV6-5 to TRBJ1-6; D not certain. Germline assignment: CDR1 MNHEY and CDR2 SVGAGI. This CDR3 contains 14 residues. The CDR3 loop is CASSYSGSGSPPHF. The DNA for the CDR3 is TGTGCCAGCAGTTACTCGGGCTCGGGGTCCCCCCCCCACTTT.

The rearrangement uses TRBV9 and TRBJ1-1, with TRBD1 matching over 7 bases. CDR3 length: 17 amino acids. Losses at the gene ends were 0 bases for V and 1 base for J; bases not matched to a gene: 9. Germline-derived CDR1 and CDR2 are SGDLS and YYNGEE. The CDR3, as DNA: TGTGCCAGCAGCGTAGGTATTGTGACAGGGAGGAACACTGAAGCTTTCTTT. Protein sequence: CASSVGIVTGRNTEAFF.

The V gene is TRBV2, the J gene TRBJ2-7; tentative D call: TRBD2 (6 bases). Germline CDR1 reads SNHLY; CDR2 reads FYNNEI. The CDR3 is 13 amino acids. Trimming left V 7 bases short and J 9 bases short, with 19 bases between. CDR3 in amino acids: CASNPQTEGGQYF. CDR3 in DNA: TGTGCCAGCAACCCACAGACAGAGGGAGGGCAGTACTTC.

V is TRBV7-2 and J is TRBJ2-7; D tentatively reads TRBD1 or TRBD2 (5 bases each). Trimming cost V 3 bases and J 7 bases, with 16 bases left between them. This CDR3 spans 14 amino acids. Germline V gene data show CDR1 as SGHTA and CDR2 as FQGNSA. The CDR3 bases are TGTGCCAGCAGCTTCGGGGCCTTATTGGGGGAGCAGTACTTC. Residues: CASSFGALLGEQYF.

The rearrangement links TRBV19 to TRBJ1-6, with 7 bases lining up with TRBD1. Trimming cost V 10 bases and J 7 bases; bases outside gene matches: 7. This CDR3 spans 13 amino acids. Germline values: CDR1 LNHDA, CDR2 SQIVND (reference sequence). CDR3 sequence reads: CATSTGNNSPLHF. In nucleotides, the CDR3 is TGTGCCACTTCGACAGGGAACAATTCACCCCTCCACTTT.

The V call is TRBV19, the J call TRBJ2-5, with D perhaps being TRBD1 or TRBD2 (5 bases each). CDR3 length: 13 residues. Germline CDR1 LNHDA, CDR2 SQIVND (reference sequence). V dropped 5 bases and J dropped 7 bases, with 14 bases sitting between them. CDR3 residues: CASSPGPTVTQYF. The CDR3 bases are TGTGCCAGTAGTCCGGGACCGACGGTGACCCAGTACTTC.

The chain carries TRBV4-2 and TRBJ1-5; TRBD1 is a possible D gene (5 bases). V lost 2 bases, J lost 1 base, and 12 bases lay in between. The length of the CDR3 is 16 residues. CDR1 LGHNA and CDR2 YNFKEQ come from the germline V gene. The chain's CDR3 is CASSQSAWGSNQPQHF. In DNA form, the CDR3 reads TGTGCCAGCAGCCAATCCGCCTGGGGGAGCAATCAGCCCCAGCATTTT.

The V call is TRBV19, the J call TRBJ1-4, with TRBD1 identical over 8 bases. Trimming removed 4 bases from V and 5 bases from J; junction bases left unmatched: 15. The CDR3 has 18 residues. CDR1 and CDR2 (germline): LNHDA, SQIVND (reference sequence). Here the CDR3 reads CASSRGAGGVKLNEKLFF. CDR3 coding DNA: TGTGCCAGTAGTAGAGGGGCAGGGGGCGTCAAGTTAAATGAAAAACTGTTTTTT.

The chain carries TRBV5-1 and TRBJ2-2; D ambiguous. The CDR3 length is 13 residues. With 0 bases removed from V and 4 bases from J, the gap between germline ends came to 4 bases. The germline gives CDR1 SGHRS, CDR2 YFSETQ. CDR3 sequence reads: CASSLASTGELFF. The CDR3 DNA follows: TGCGCCAGCAGCTTGGCTTCCACCGGGGAGCTGTTTTTT.

The rearrangement uses TRBV7-2 and TRBJ2-3, with D perhaps assigned TRBD1 or TRBD2 (5 bases each). V lost 1 base and J 2 bases, leaving 10 bases between the germline ends. Germline assignment: CDR1 SGHTA and CDR2 FQGNSA. The CDR3 length is 15 residues. The CDR3 is CASSLVGTATDTQYF. CDR3 DNA: TGTGCCAGCAGCTTAGTAGGGACCGCCACAGATACGCAGTATTTT.

The chain links TRBV7-8 to TRBJ2-7; the D gene is possibly TRBD1 (5 bases). Germline V gene sequence: CDR1 SGHVS, CDR2 FQNEAQ. There are 14 residues in the CDR3. V was shortened by 2 bases and J by 1 base, with 9 bases between the two germline ends. CDR3 residues: CASSLLQGSYEQYF. CDR3 nucleotides: TGTGCCAGCAGCTTACTCCAGGGATCCTACGAGCAGTACTTC. Drawing the rest from reference TRBV7-8 and TRBJ2-7, the complete variable domain is GAGVSQSPRYKVAKRGQDVALRCDPISGHVSLFWYQQALGQGPEFLTYFQNEAQLDKSGLPSDRFFAERPEGSVSTLKIQRTQQEDSAVYLCASSLLQGSYEQYFGPGTRLTVT.

The chain couples TRBV4-2 to TRBJ1-2; D gene ambiguous. Germline V gene lookup returns CDR1 LGHNA and CDR2 YNFKEQ. The ends were cut back, 0 bases at V and 7 bases at J, with 6 bases in the middle. The CDR3 extends over 12 amino acids. The CDR3 loop reads CASSQDLAGYTF. Here the CDR3 DNA reads TGTGCCAGCAGCCAAGACCTAGCTGGCTACACCTTC.

The chain uses TRBV4-3 and TRBJ2-7; D might be TRBD2 (5 bases). Germline loops: CDR1 LGHNA, CDR2 YSLEER. The CDR3 sequence is 15 residues long. The V end lost 0 bases, the J end lost 3 bases, and 12 bases lay between the germline ends. The DNA for the CDR3 is TGCGCCAGCAGCCAAGACGGGAACAGCTACTACGAGCAGTACTTC. Protein sequence: CASSQDGNSYYEQYF.

This clone has a single count. The chain employs TRBV6-2 or TRBV6-3 and TRBJ2-1, with 8 bases that match TRBD2. V lost 4 bases to trimming and J lost 4 bases; unmatched junction nucleotides: 6. CDR3 length equals 15 residues. The germline V gene has CDR1 MNHEY and CDR2 SVGEGT. DNA of the CDR3: TGTGCCAGCAGTTTAGCCGGGACTAGTTACAATGAGCAGTTCTTC. Translated: CASSLAGTSYNEQFF.